The rows below give T cell receptor beta chains drawn from one sample of a study of blood T cell repertoires in COVID-19. Libraries were prepared by immunoSEQ multiplex PCR; TCRdb keeps only in-frame clonotypes and omits some of them. The sample lists 65,000 to 85,000 clones; about 70% were seen once. Input material: peripheral blood. All receptors come from a man over 45 with active or convalescent COVID-19. The CDR3 runs from the conserved cysteine through the conserved F or W. Fields, in order: V gene, D gene, J gene, clone size, CDR3 DNA, CDR3 protein. D genes are given only for firm matches. Part of the rows lack a size; the others show once, few, many or a class for expanded clones.

>TRBV7-2|.|TRBJ1-4|.
TGTGCCAGCAGCTTAGATAGGGGAGAAAAACTGTTTTTT
CASSLDRGEKLFF
>TRBV7-6|TRBD2|TRBJ2-2|few
TGTGCCAGCAGCCGAACCGGGACTAGGAACGGGGAGCTGTTTTTT
CASSRTGTRNGELFF
>TRBV7-9|.|TRBJ2-1|.
TGTGCCAGCAGCTTAGGTGCGGGGTCTTCCTACAATGAGCAGTTCTTC
CASSLGAGSSYNEQFF
>TRBV9|TRBD2|TRBJ2-3|few
TGTGCCAGCAGCGTTTCTAGCGGGGGCATCCCAGATACGCAGTATTTT
CASSVSSGGIPDTQYF
>TRBV19|TRBD2|TRBJ2-7|.
TGTGCCAGTGGGACTAGCGGGGACCCCTACGAGCAGTACTTC
CASGTSGDPYEQYF
>TRBV2|TRBD1|TRBJ2-7|.
TGTGCCAGCAGCTATGGACAGGGGGCATACTCCTACGAGCAGTACTTC
CASSYGQGAYSYEQYF
>TRBV6-2/TRBV6-3|.|TRBJ2-5|few
TGTGCCAGCAGTTACTCCTTCTCGGGGGAGCGGGAGACCCAGTACTTC
CASSYSFSGERETQYF
>TRBV3-1/TRBV3-2|.|TRBJ1-2|.
TGTGCCAGCAGCCAAGATCCTCGTAGCTATGGCTACACCTTC
CASSQDPRSYGYTF
>TRBV18|TRBD2|TRBJ2-1|.
TGTGCCAGCTCACCACCTGCGGGGGTAGATAAAAATGAGCAGTTCTTC
CASSPPAGVDKNEQFF
>TRBV5-1|.|TRBJ1-1|.
TGCGCCAGCAGCTTGCTGGGGCTTAACACTGAAGCTTTCTTT
CASSLLGLNTEAFF
>TRBV4-1|TRBD1|TRBJ2-2|.
TGCGCCAGCAGCCACCTCCCCCGGACAGGAATTTCCGGGGAGCTGTTTTTT
CASSHLPRTGISGELFF
>TRBV6-5|.|TRBJ2-5|.
TGTGCCAGCAAGAAAGACAGGCAAAAAGAGACCCAGTACTTC
CASKKDRQKETQYF
>TRBV11-3|.|TRBJ1-1|.
TGTGCCAGCAGCTTCGAAGAGGACACTGAAGCTTTCTTT
CASSFEEDTEAFF
>TRBV6-5|TRBD2|TRBJ2-1|.
TGTGCCAGCAGTCCCCAGCGGGGGGGCAATGAGCAGTTCTTC
CASSPQRGGNEQFF
>TRBV7-3|.|TRBJ1-2|.
TGTGCCAGCAGCCTCCGGGACAAAAACTATGGCTACACCTTC
CASSLRDKNYGYTF
>TRBV5-1|TRBD1|TRBJ1-1|.
TGCGCCAGCAGCCTAGACAGGGACACTGAAGCTTTCTTT
CASSLDRDTEAFF
>TRBV27|.|TRBJ1-1|.
TGTGCCAGCAGTTCCGGGACACAGAACACTGAAGCTTTCTTT
CASSSGTQNTEAFF
>TRBV6-2/TRBV6-3|.|TRBJ1-5|.
TGTGCCAGCAGTTACTTGGCAGGGATCAATCAGCCCCAGCATTTT
CASSYLAGINQPQHF
>TRBV28|TRBD1|TRBJ1-2|.
TGTGCCAGCAGCGGACAGGGGGGGAACTATGGCTACACCTTC
CASSGQGGNYGYTF
>TRBV9|.|TRBJ2-5|.
TGTGCCAGCAGCCCCCTCCAGGGGATAGAGACCCAGTACTTC
CASSPLQGIETQYF
>TRBV18|TRBD1|TRBJ1-2|few
TGTGCCAGCTCACCACCCCCCATACAGGGGGGGTGGTATGGCTACACCTTC
CASSPPPIQGGWYGYTF
>TRBV11-2|.|TRBJ1-1|many
TGTGCCAGCAGCTCGGAGATGAACACTGAAGCTTTCTTT
CASSSEMNTEAFF
>TRBV6-8|.|TRBJ2-7|.
TGTGCCAGCAGTTCAAAATCCTACGAGCAGTACTTC
CASSSKSYEQYF